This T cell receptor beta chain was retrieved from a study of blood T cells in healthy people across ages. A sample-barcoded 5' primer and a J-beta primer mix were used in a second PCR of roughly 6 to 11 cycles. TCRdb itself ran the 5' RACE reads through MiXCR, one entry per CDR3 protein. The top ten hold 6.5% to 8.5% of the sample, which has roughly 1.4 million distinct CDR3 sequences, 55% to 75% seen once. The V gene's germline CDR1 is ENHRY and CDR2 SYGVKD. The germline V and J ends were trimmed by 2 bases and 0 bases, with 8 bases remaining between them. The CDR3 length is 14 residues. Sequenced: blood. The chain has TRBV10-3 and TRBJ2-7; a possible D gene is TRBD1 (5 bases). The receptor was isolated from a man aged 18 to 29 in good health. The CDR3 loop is CAISEGQSSYEQYF. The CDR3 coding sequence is TGTGCCATCAGTGAGGGACAAAGCTCCTACGAGCAGTACTTC.